This TCR beta chain was captured in a study of blood T cell repertoires in COVID-19. Study at large: Acute-phase and convalescent COVID-19 samples originated in the United States, Italy and Spain. In each case, the material was cDNA or gDNA derived from T cells, B-cell-depleted T cells, or PBMCs.

In the source study's methods: Amplification from reference gene primers served as the basis for estimated nucleated cell counts. The repertoire was sequenced with immunoSEQ multiplex PCR; TCRdb's copy has only in-frame clones and lacks some. That table is the source of V, J and clone size, and D and trimming were worked out from the DNA. Among 150,000 to 200,000 clones, 92% were seen once, and the ten largest hold roughly 5%. This clone is a singleton in its sample. Trimming shortened V by 4 bases and J by 2 bases, and 17 bases separated the two germline ends. Per the germline V gene, CDR1 is LGHDT and CDR2 is YNNKEL (reference sequence). There are 16 residues in the CDR3. Enrollment of patients from Seattle took place during active infection, with longitudinal follow-up.

The V call is TRBV3-1 (or the pseudogene TRBV3-2), the J call TRBJ2-5; D is perhaps TRBD2 (6 bases). The material sequenced was peripheral blood. The TCR originated in a man younger than 40 with COVID-19, enrolled during active disease. CDR3 loop: CASSPRSLAVQETQYF. In nucleotides, the CDR3 is TGTGCCAGCAGCCCCCGAAGTTTAGCGGTACAAGAGACCCAGTACTTC.